This TCR beta chain emerged from a study of identical twins. This clonotype was detected many times. The antigen is not known. Trimming removed 5 bases from V and 13 bases from J, with 13 bases in between. This CDR3 spans 11 amino acids. cDNA carried unique molecular identifiers, and a universal primer site was added by template switching. From the 5' RACE reads, TCRdb called clonotypes with MiXCR, one entry per CDR3 protein. The sample comprises about 570,000 distinct CDR3 sequences, 9% to 10% of which are singletons, and roughly 3% rests with the top ten. Study outcomes and limitations: Out-of-frame TCR alpha sharing observed in monozygotic twins exceeded model estimates. Twin-shared out-of-frame alpha sequences showed excess low generation probability. Cross-sectional statistics underpinned the conclusions; the same donors were not followed.

The same data also went into a second study, on yellow fever vaccine responses in identical twins.

The chain carries TRBV12-3 or TRBV12-4 and TRBJ2-3, with D maybe TRBD2 (6 bases). The sample taken for sequencing was PBMCs. The clonotype originates from a woman younger than 30 in good health. The CDR3 sequence is CASSGGTVEYF. For the CDR3, the DNA is TGTGCCAGCAGTGGAGGGACTGTCGAGTATTTT.